Listed below are T cell receptor beta chains from one sample, sequenced in a study of naive and memory T cell subsets. TCRdb re-called the UMI-ligation and nested PCR reads with MiXCR, one entry per CDR3 protein. The profile shows about 120,000 distinct CDR3 sequences, 36% of them singletons. The sample taken for sequencing was central memory CD4+ T cells from blood. These receptors came from a human donor in good health. The CDR3 runs from the conserved cysteine through the conserved F or W. A D gene is named only where the DNA matches it firmly. Where a row states a size, it is once, few, many or the class of an expanded clone; other rows omit it.

len: 14; d_gene: NA; v_gene: TRBV28; abundance: NA; j_gene: TRBJ2-1; CDR3aa: CATHRALSYNEQFF; CDR3nt: TGTGCCACGCACAGGGCCTTATCCTACAATGAGCAGTTCTTC
len: 15; d_gene: TRBD1; v_gene: TRBV7-9; abundance: NA; j_gene: TRBJ2-1; CDR3aa: CASSPRQGGGNEQFF; CDR3nt: TGTGCCAGCAGCCCGCGACAGGGTGGTGGCAATGAGCAGTTCTTC
len: 15; d_gene: NA; v_gene: TRBV28; abundance: NA; j_gene: TRBJ2-4; CDR3aa: CASSSGGSAKNIQYF; CDR3nt: TGTGCCAGCAGTTCAGGAGGCTCGGCCAAAAACATTCAGTACTTC
len: 12; d_gene: NA; v_gene: TRBV4-3; abundance: NA; j_gene: TRBJ1-2; CDR3aa: CASSQGISGYTF; CDR3nt: TGCGCCAGCAGCCAAGGGATAAGCGGCTACACCTTC
len: 14; d_gene: TRBD1; v_gene: TRBV5-5; abundance: few; j_gene: TRBJ1-5; CDR3aa: CASSLDRGGQPQHF; CDR3nt: TGTGCCAGCAGCTTGGACAGGGGAGGTCAGCCCCAGCATTTT
len: 13; d_gene: TRBD1; v_gene: TRBV12-3/TRBV12-4; abundance: many; j_gene: TRBJ2-7; CDR3aa: CASSLTGGHEQYF; CDR3nt: TGTGCCAGCAGTTTAACAGGGGGGCACGAGCAGTACTTC
len: 16; d_gene: TRBD1; v_gene: TRBV6-6; abundance: NA; j_gene: TRBJ1-6; CDR3aa: CASRTDRGIYNSPLHF; CDR3nt: TGTGCCAGCAGGACAGACAGGGGCATTTATAATTCACCCCTCCACTTT
len: 14; d_gene: NA; v_gene: TRBV11-2; abundance: few; j_gene: TRBJ2-7; CDR3aa: CASSLVAGTYEQYF; CDR3nt: TGTGCCAGCAGCTTAGTGGCAGGGACGTACGAGCAGTACTTC
len: 14; d_gene: TRBD1; v_gene: TRBV7-2; abundance: NA; j_gene: TRBJ2-7; CDR3aa: CASSSADRTYEQYF; CDR3nt: TGTGCCAGCAGCTCGGCGGACAGGACGTACGAGCAGTACTTC
len: 12; d_gene: NA; v_gene: TRBV20-1; abundance: NA; j_gene: TRBJ2-1; CDR3aa: CSARKSEGHQFF; CDR3nt: TGCAGTGCTAGAAAAAGCGAGGGACATCAGTTCTTC
len: 15; d_gene: NA; v_gene: TRBV24-1; abundance: NA; j_gene: TRBJ2-2; CDR3aa: CATSDFTKNTGELFF; CDR3nt: TGTGCCACCAGTGATTTTACTAAGAACACCGGGGAGCTGTTTTTT
len: 20; d_gene: NA; v_gene: TRBV27; abundance: many; j_gene: TRBJ2-1; CDR3aa: CASSSLALRRKREGGNEQFF; CDR3nt: TGTGCCAGCAGTTCCCTGGCCTTACGCCGAAAGAGGGAGGGGGGCAATGAGCAGTTCTTC
len: 16; d_gene: TRBD2; v_gene: TRBV7-2; abundance: few; j_gene: TRBJ2-1; CDR3aa: CASSLGVSGGDNEQFF; CDR3nt: TGTGCCAGCAGCCTCGGAGTTAGCGGGGGTGACAATGAGCAGTTCTTC
len: 13; d_gene: NA; v_gene: TRBV28; abundance: NA; j_gene: TRBJ2-2; CDR3aa: CASGTANTGELFF; CDR3nt: TGTGCCAGCGGAACCGCGAACACCGGGGAGCTGTTTTTT